The text below deals with one T cell receptor beta chain. At one end the junction does not follow the germline gene, possibly because of a read error. This sample includes further DNA sequences coding for the same CDR3. The data are from a study of shared clonotypes between healthy human individuals. Germline V lookup: CDR1 MNHNS, CDR2 SASEGT. The CDR3 runs to 13 residues. For each subset, genomic DNA was distributed in equal portions over several immunoSEQ plates. Sequenced by immunoSEQ multiplex PCR; TCRdb stores in-frame clones only, minus some. The table records more than 2 million clones, approximately 96% of them present only once.

The TCR was taken from a man between 18 and 35 years old in good health. The sequenced sample consisted of naive CD4+ T cells sorted from blood. Subset noted: CD45RA+ positively selected. The chain employs TRBV6-1 and TRBJ1-4, with D perhaps matching TRBD1 (5 bases). The CDR3 region has the DNA TGTGCTAGCAGTCGGCCCGGGGCAGAAAAACTGTTTTTT. It encodes CASSRPGAEKLFF.